These 13 T cell receptor beta chains were all obtained from the same sample, sequenced in a study of T cell repertoires in cytomegalovirus infection. These receptors are not linked to any known antigen. TCRdb re-derived calls from the reads in MiXCR, one entry per CDR3 protein. The data contain roughly 500,000 distinct CDR3 sequences, approximately 42% of them singletons. The starting material was cultured PBMCs, obtained from culture after CMV antigen stimulation. The source of these receptors is a human donor in good health (CMV status not recorded). Some clones in this sample may be carry-over from other donors' samples.

J is TRBJ2-3 and V is TRBV11-2; D ambiguous. Germline lookup yields CDR1 SGHAT and CDR2 FQNNGV. V dropped 1 base and J dropped 0 bases, with 11 bases sitting between them. CDR3 size: 16 residues. The CDR3, as DNA: TGTGCCAGCAGCTTAGCTCCCGATTCTAGCACAGATACGCAGTATTTT. This gives the protein CASSLAPDSSTDTQYF.

The V call is TRBV6-6, the J call TRBJ2-3, with 12 nucleotides matching TRBD1. Germline CDR1 reads MNHNY; CDR2 reads SVGAGI (reference sequence). J gave up 3 bases and V 10 bases, and 23 bases lay outside the gene matches. The length of the CDR3 is 20 residues. The CDR3 sequence: CAISTAPGTGGKGGTDTQYF. The CDR3, as DNA: TGTGCCATCTCGACTGCTCCCGGGACAGGGGGCAAAGGAGGGACAGATACGCAGTATTTT.

The V and J genes are TRBV7-9 and TRBJ2-7; D is ambiguous. The CDR3 has 14 residues. Trimming took off 4 bases at V and 0 bases at J, with 10 bases between the two ends. Germline V CDR1 and CDR2: SEHNR, FQNEAQ (reference sequence). The CDR3: CASSSDQHSYEQYF. CDR3 coding DNA: TGTGCCAGCAGCTCCGACCAGCACTCCTACGAGCAGTACTTC.

This clonotype was observed a few times. The chain couples TRBV11-2 to TRBJ2-3; TRBD1 agrees at 7 bases. Germline V gene lookup returns CDR1 SGHAT and CDR2 FQNNGV. The CDR3 contains 11 residues. V was clipped by 2 bases and J by 15 bases; unmatched bases: 5. The CDR3 protein is CASSLTTGYYF. The CDR3 nucleotides are TGTGCCAGCAGCTTAACGACAGGGTATTATTTT.

There are a few counts of this clonotype. CDR3 loop: CASSLTYGQGATEAFF. In DNA form, the CDR3 reads TGTGCCAGCAGTTTAACCTACGGACAGGGGGCCACTGAAGCTTTCTTT. The chain couples TRBV12-3 or TRBV12-4 to TRBJ1-1; 11 nucleotides match TRBD1. The CDR3 runs to 16 residues. After removal of 2 bases from V and 4 bases from J, the junction contained 6 bases not matched to a gene.

The sample holds a few counts of this clonotype. This chain joins TRBV7-6 and TRBJ2-1, with 9 bases that match TRBD2. With 4 bases clipped from V and 4 bases from J, the junction kept 8 bases outside the gene matches. CDR3 length: 16 amino acids. Per germline, CDR1 SGHVS and CDR2 FNYEAQ. CDR3: CASSSTSSGGYNEQFF. The CDR3 nucleotides read TGTGCCAGCAGCTCCACGAGTAGCGGGGGTTACAATGAGCAGTTCTTC.

There are a few counts of this clonotype. V usage is TRBV11-2 and J usage is TRBJ1-1; D is perhaps TRBD1 (5 bases). The CDR3 extends over 16 amino acids. The V end lost 5 bases, the J end lost 4 bases, and 20 bases lay between the germline ends. The germline V gene has CDR1 SGHAT and CDR2 FQNNGV. The DNA of the CDR3 is TGTGCCAGCAGCAAACACCAGACCAGGGTATTCACTGAAGCTTTCTTT. Residues: CASSKHQTRVFTEAFF.

This clonotype was seen only a few times. The genes are TRBV11-1 and TRBJ1-2; no reliable D call. The V end was cut by 2 bases, the J end by 6 bases, with 10 bases between. The CDR3 spans 13 residues. CDR1 and CDR2 (germline): SGHAT, FQDESV (reference sequence). CDR3 sequence (DNA): TGTGCCAGCAGCTTAAGGCGAGAGAATGGCTACACCTTC. Translating it yields CASSLRRENGYTF. The entire variable domain, with the rest obtained from reference TRBV11-1 and TRBJ1-2, is as follows: EAEVAQSPRYKITEKSQAVAFWCDPISGHATLYWYRQILGQGPELLVQFQDESVVDDSQLPKDRFSAERLKGVDSTLKIQPAELGDSAMYLCASSLRRENGYTFGSGTRLTVV.

This CDR3 reads CASSPPSGGINQPQHF. The CDR3 nucleotides read TGTGCCAGCAGCCCCCCCTCAGGGGGTATCAATCAGCCCCAGCATTTT. The chain links TRBV7-2 to TRBJ1-5; 7 nucleotides line up with TRBD1. The V gene's germline CDR1 is SGHTA and CDR2 FQGNSA. The CDR3 sequence is 16 residues long. Losses at the gene ends were 5 bases for V and 3 bases for J; bases not matched to a gene: 10.

The gene calls are TRBV6-1 and TRBJ2-6; D is uncertain. The V end was cut by 5 bases, the J end by 2 bases, with 13 bases between. This CDR3 spans 16 amino acids. Germline CDR1 and CDR2: MNHNS and SASEGT. CDR3 in amino acids: CASSYGSPTGANVLTF. CDR3 sequence (DNA): TGTGCCAGCAGTTACGGCAGCCCTACTGGGGCCAACGTCCTGACTTTC.

This clonotype was found once. V gene TRBV7-9 combines with J gene TRBJ2-7; D uncertain. Trimming left V 3 bases short and J 1 base short, with 10 bases between. Germline CDR1 and CDR2: SEHNR and FQNEAQ (reference sequence). CDR3 length: 14 residues. The DNA for the CDR3 is TGTGCCAGCAGCTTTCTGACCCAATCCTACGAGCAGTACTTC. Protein: CASSFLTQSYEQYF.

The rearrangement links TRBV20-1 to TRBJ1-3; D remains unclear. Germline V gene sequence: CDR1 DFQATT, CDR2 SNEGSKA (reference sequence). The V end was cut by 0 bases, the J end by 1 base, with 10 bases between. The CDR3 covers 15 residues. Here the CDR3 reads CSARDDRVSGNTIYF. In DNA, the CDR3 is TGCAGTGCTAGAGATGATAGGGTTTCTGGAAACACCATATATTTT.

J is TRBJ2-3 and V is TRBV9; 10 nucleotides agree with TRBD2. With 4 bases clipped from V and 3 bases from J, the junction kept 5 bases outside the gene matches. In germline, CDR1 is SGDLS, CDR2 YYNGEE. This CDR3 is built from 15 residues. DNA of the CDR3: TGTGCCAGCAGCCAGCGGGAGGGGACTACAGATACGCAGTATTTT. This gives the protein CASSQREGTTDTQYF.